Included here is one TCR beta chain sequence, with context. Its antigen is undetermined. This specimen belongs to a study of graft-versus-host responses after intestinal transplantation. Looking at the study overall: Recipients had transplants, and these were multivisceral, liver-intestinal, or isolated intestinal. Uniformly, recipients were administered anti-thymocyte globulin induction with subsequent tacrolimus and steroids for 2 to 3 years. The study, taken as a whole, reports: The marrow of recipients harbored GvH clones, and ileum or blood showed some of them first.

Intraepithelial plus lamina propria lymphocytes were released by processing graft tissue. The repertoire was sequenced with immunoSEQ multiplex PCR; TCRdb's copy has only in-frame clones and lacks some. The profile covers approximately 11,000 clones, with roughly 79% appearing a single time and about a tenth taken by the ten largest. The CDR3 covers 17 residues. Germline assignment: CDR1 SGHTA and CDR2 FQGNSA. Deletions cut 1 base from V and 6 bases from J, with 21 bases between. The sequence came from a human patient who received an intestinal transplant, so some T cells may come from the graft donor. The chain recombines TRBV7-2 with TRBJ1-2; tentatively, D is TRBD1 (5 bases). The specimen was ileum tissue, collected 23 days after intestinal transplant. CDR3 in amino acids: CASSLVGDQGGRNGYTF. The CDR3, as DNA: TGTGCCAGCAGCTTAGTAGGAGACCAGGGAGGTCGGAATGGCTACACCTTC.